Only one count was recorded for the clone carrying this T cell receptor beta chain. Patients from Seattle were sampled longitudinally, starting during active infection. Method: immunoSEQ multiplex PCR; TCRdb's copy keeps in-frame clones and lacks some. Among 250,000 to 350,000 clones, 75% to 90% were seen once, and the ten largest hold around 13%. The source of the sample is a study of blood T cell repertoires in COVID-19. On the study more broadly: PBMCs, B-cell-depleted T cells, or T cells provided the cDNA or gDNA that made up the material.

Germline loops: CDR1 SGHRS, CDR2 YFSETQ. There are 15 residues in the CDR3. Trimming shortened V by 0 bases and J by 0 bases, and 9 bases separated the two germline ends. This TCR derives from a woman in her 70s with COVID-19, enrolled during active disease. The chain links TRBV5-1 to TRBJ1-1; D perhaps matches TRBD1 (5 bases). The source material was peripheral blood. The CDR3 DNA is TGCGCCAGCAGCTTGGCAGGGAACATGAACACTGAAGCTTTCTTT. The encoded protein is CASSLAGNMNTEAFF. Drawing the rest from reference TRBV5-1 and TRBJ1-1, the complete variable domain is KAGVTQTPRYLIKTRGQQVTLSCSPISGHRSVSWYQQTPGQGLQFLFEYFSETQRNKGNFPGRFSGRQFSNSRSEMNVSTLELGDSALYLCASSLAGNMNTEAFFGQGTRLTVV.